This T cell receptor (beta chain) originates from a study of metastatic and nonmetastatic thyroid tumors. Germline CDR1 is SGHNT and CDR2 is YYREEE (reference sequence). Trimming shortened V by 3 bases and J by 7 bases, and 14 bases separated the two germline ends. The CDR3 sequence is 13 residues long. This clone was seen many times. Its cognate antigen is unknown. Study outcomes and limitations: Benign nodules were reported to have significantly lower TCR beta diversity than malignant thyroid tumors, in blood and tumor.

No patient had received any treatment before thyroid surgery. TCRdb re-called the PCR reads via MiXCR. The sample includes 20,000 to 25,000 clones, roughly 16% seen only once; the top ten take roughly 10%. The chain carries TRBV5-4 and TRBJ2-7; tentatively, D is TRBD2 (6 bases). The sequencing sample was made of tumor tissue. This TCR came from a female donor with papillary thyroid cancer or a benign thyroid nodule (not recorded which). Some clones in this sample may be carry-over from other donors' samples. This chain's CDR3 is CASSSVVAGEQYF. DNA for the CDR3: TGTGCCAGCAGCTCCGTGGTGGCGGGGGAGCAGTACTTC.